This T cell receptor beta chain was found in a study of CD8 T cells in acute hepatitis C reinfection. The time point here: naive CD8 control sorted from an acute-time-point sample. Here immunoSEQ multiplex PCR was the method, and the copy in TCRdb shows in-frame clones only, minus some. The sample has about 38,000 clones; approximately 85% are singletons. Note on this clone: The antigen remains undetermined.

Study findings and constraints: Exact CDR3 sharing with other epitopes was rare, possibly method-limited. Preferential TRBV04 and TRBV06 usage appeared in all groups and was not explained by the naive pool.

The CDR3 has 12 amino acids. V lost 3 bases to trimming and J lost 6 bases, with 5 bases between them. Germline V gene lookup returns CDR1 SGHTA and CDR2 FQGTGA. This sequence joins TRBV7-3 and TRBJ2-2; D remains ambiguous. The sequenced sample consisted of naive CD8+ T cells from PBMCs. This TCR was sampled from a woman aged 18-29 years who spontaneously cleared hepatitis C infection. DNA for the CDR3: TGTGCCAGCAGCTTTGTTCCCGGGGAGCTGTTTTTT. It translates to CASSFVPGELFF.